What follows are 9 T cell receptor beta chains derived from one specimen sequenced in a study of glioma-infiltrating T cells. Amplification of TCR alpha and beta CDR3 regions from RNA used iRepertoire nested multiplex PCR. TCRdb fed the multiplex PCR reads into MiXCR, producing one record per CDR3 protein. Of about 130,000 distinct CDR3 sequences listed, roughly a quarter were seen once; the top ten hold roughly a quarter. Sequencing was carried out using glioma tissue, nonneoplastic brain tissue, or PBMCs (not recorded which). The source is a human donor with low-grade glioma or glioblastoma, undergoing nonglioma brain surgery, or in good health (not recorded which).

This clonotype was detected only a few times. The CDR3 sequence: CASSVEIGVVDTQYF. The CDR3 DNA follows: TGTGCCAGCAGCGTAGAGATCGGGGTGGTAGATACGCAGTATTTT. The chain employs TRBV9 and TRBJ2-3, with a possible D match to TRBD2 (5 bases). This CDR3 contains 15 residues. The germline CDR1 and CDR2 sequences are SGDLS and YYNGEE. Trimming took 0 bases from V and 5 from J, leaving 13 bases between them.

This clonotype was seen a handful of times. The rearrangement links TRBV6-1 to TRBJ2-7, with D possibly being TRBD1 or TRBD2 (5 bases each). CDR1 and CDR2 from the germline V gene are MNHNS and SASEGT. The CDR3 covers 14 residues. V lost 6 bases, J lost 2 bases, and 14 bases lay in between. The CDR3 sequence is CASSGVWGTYEQYV. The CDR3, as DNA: TGTGCCAGCAGCGGGGTTTGGGGGACCTACGAGCAGTACGTC.

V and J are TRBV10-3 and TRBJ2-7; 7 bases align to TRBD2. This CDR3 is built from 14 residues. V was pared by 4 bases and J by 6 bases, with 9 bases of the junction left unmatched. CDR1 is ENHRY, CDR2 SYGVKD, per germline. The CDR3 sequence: CAISVGGGLSEQYV. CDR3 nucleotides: TGTGCCATCAGTGTGGGGGGGGGATTAAGCGAGCAGTACGTC.

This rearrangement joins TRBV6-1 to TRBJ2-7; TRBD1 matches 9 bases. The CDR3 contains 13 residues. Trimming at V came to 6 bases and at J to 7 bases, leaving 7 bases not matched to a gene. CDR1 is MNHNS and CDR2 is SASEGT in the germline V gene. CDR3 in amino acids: CASRLQGAEEQYV. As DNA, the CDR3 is TGTGCCAGCAGGCTACAGGGGGCCGAAGAGCAGTACGTC.

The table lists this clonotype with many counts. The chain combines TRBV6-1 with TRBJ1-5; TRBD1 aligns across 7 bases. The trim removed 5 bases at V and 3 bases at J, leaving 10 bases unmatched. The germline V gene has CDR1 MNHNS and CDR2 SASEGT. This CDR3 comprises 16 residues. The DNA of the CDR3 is TGTGCCAGCAGTTCCTTCACAGGGGTCCCCAATCAGCCCCAGCATTTT. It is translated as CASSSFTGVPNQPQHF.

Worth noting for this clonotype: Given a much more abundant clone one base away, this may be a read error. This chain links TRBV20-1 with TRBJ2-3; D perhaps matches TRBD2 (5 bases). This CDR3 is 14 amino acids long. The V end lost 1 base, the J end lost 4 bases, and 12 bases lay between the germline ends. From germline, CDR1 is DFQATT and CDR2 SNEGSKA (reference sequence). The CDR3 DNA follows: TGCAGTGCTAGAGTCTCCGGGGTTGCAGATACGCAGTATTTT. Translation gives CSARVSGVADTQYF.

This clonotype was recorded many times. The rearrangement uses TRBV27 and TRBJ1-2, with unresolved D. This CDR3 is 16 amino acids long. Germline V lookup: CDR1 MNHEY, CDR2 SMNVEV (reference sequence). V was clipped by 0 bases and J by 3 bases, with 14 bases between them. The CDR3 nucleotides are TGTGCCAGCAGTTTATCCGTCGGCGGGGTGGACTATGGCTACACCTTC. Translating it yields CASSLSVGGVDYGYTF.

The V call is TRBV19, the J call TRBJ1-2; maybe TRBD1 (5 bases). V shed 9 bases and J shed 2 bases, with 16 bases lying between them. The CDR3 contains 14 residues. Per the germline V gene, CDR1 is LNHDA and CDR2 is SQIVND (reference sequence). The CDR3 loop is CASTTEQRNYGYTF. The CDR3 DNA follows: TGTGCCAGCACGACAGAACAACGAAACTATGGCTACACCTTC.

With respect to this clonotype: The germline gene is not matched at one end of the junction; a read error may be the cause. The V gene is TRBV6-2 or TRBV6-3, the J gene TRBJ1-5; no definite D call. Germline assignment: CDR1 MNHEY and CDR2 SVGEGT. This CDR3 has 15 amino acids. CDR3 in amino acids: CASSAEDYSNQPQNF. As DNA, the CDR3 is TGTGCCAGCAGTGCAGAGGACTATAGCAATCAGCCCCAGAATTTT.